The 7 T cell receptor beta chains presented below share a single source sample, sequenced in a study of blood T cell repertoires in COVID-19. The assay was immunoSEQ multiplex PCR, and TCRdb's table has in-frame clones only and misses some. The data contain 100,000 to 150,000 clones, around 81% of them singletons. Source material: peripheral blood. All receptors come from a woman in her sixties with active or convalescent COVID-19.

V and J are TRBV11-2 and TRBJ1-2, with D tentatively TRBD1 (6 bases). Trimming pared 2 bases from V and 4 bases from J, leaving 14 bases between. The CDR3 length is 15 residues. The germline V gene encodes CDR1 SGHAT and CDR2 FQNNGV. DNA for the CDR3: TGTGCCAGCAGCTTAATGGGGGCTAGTAGCTATGGCTACACCTTC. Encoded protein: CASSLMGASSYGYTF.

The chain links TRBV19 to TRBJ1-2; 8 bases match TRBD1. Germline V CDR1 and CDR2: LNHDA, SQIVND (reference sequence). V lost 6 bases and J lost 4; bases outside the gene matches: 10. CDR3 length: 15 residues. The DNA for the CDR3 is TGTGCCAGTAGGTTGGGACAGGCAGTGATCTATGGCTACACCTTC. Protein: CASRLGQAVIYGYTF.

This chain links TRBV6-2 or TRBV6-3 with TRBJ1-1; 7 positions agree with TRBD1. After removal of 0 bases from V and 4 bases from J, the junction contained 2 bases not matched to a gene. CDR3 size: 14 residues. Germline lookup yields CDR1 MNHEY and CDR2 SVGEGT. The CDR3 DNA reads TGTGCCAGCAGTTACTCGACAGGGACCACTGAAGCTTTCTTT. As protein: CASSYSTGTTEAFF.

Turning to this clone: The identical CDR3 is also encoded by other nucleotide sequences in the sample. The V call is TRBV9, the J call TRBJ1-5, with a tentative D call TRBD1 (5 bases). The CDR3 contains 15 residues. V shed 0 bases and J shed 1 base, with 8 bases lying between them. Germline V gene sequence: CDR1 SGDLS, CDR2 YYNGEE. CDR3 region: CASSVGQGSNQPQHF. The CDR3 nucleotides read TGTGCCAGCAGCGTAGGGCAGGGAAGCAATCAGCCCCAGCATTTT.

V and J are TRBV19 and TRBJ2-3; tentative D call: TRBD1 (5 bases). The germline CDR1 and CDR2 sequences are LNHDA and SQIVND (reference sequence). Trimming pared 7 bases from V and 0 bases from J, leaving 14 bases between. The CDR3 length is 15 residues. CDR3: CASTSRQGSTDTQYF. CDR3 bases: TGTGCCAGTACGTCCCGTCAGGGTAGCACAGATACGCAGTATTTT.

J is TRBJ1-1 and V is TRBV10-1; weak D call: TRBD1 (6 bases). This CDR3 is built from 14 residues. Looked up from germline, CDR1 is WNHNN and CDR2 is SYGVQD (reference sequence). Trimming took 5 bases from V and 2 from J, leaving 12 bases between them. The CDR3: CASSRDIGNTEAFF. The CDR3 bases are TGCGCCAGCAGTAGGGACATCGGAAACACTGAAGCTTTCTTT.

The CDR3 reads CASSLARLAGGPVADTQYF. CDR3 sequence (DNA): TGTGCCAGCAGCTTGGCGCGGCTAGCGGGGGGGCCGGTCGCAGATACGCAGTATTTT. The chain combines TRBV5-8 with TRBJ2-3; 12 nucleotides align to TRBD2. This CDR3 has 19 amino acids. V dropped 0 bases and J dropped 4; count of bases not matched to a gene: 12. Germline V gene sequence: CDR1 SGHTS, CDR2 YDEGEE.